This record covers a single TCR beta chain. Antigen: not known. The sample is drawn from a study of cytomegalovirus exposure and HLA in healthy donors. Study background: It was reported in a later analysis that the 90 to 150 validation repertoires used the same platform as the approximately 670 first-cohort repertoires. Points from the study as a whole: A list of approximately 160 TCR beta chains associated with cytomegalovirus was given.

The assay was immunoSEQ multiplex PCR, and TCRdb's table has in-frame clones only and misses some. The data hold fewer than 250,000 clones, with around nine tenths observed a single time. The sample was PBMCs. The receptor comes from a man aged 18 to 29 in good health and CMV-seronegative.

The CDR3 region is CASSYVGGGYGYTF. The CDR3 coding sequence is TGTGCCAGCAGTTACGTGGGGGGAGGCTATGGCTACACCTTC. J is TRBJ1-2 and V is TRBV6-5; D may be TRBD1 (5 bases). V was shortened by 2 bases and J by 4 bases, with 11 bases between the two germline ends. Looked up from germline, CDR1 is MNHEY and CDR2 is SVGAGI. This CDR3 spans 14 amino acids.